The 22 T cell receptor beta chains given below trace back to one sample, sequenced in a study of T cells in Graves' hyperthyroidism and ophthalmopathy. Amplification of TCR beta CDR3 regions was performed using RNA transcripts as template. The HTBI primer set served for first-round RT-PCR of the TCR CDR3. TCRdb ran MiXCR on the multiplex PCR reads and lists one entry per CDR3 protein. Among nearly 600,000 distinct CDR3 sequences listed, around 14% were seen once. The sequenced sample consisted of blood. These receptors all come from a woman under 40 with Graves' hyperthyroidism that later progressed to Graves' ophthalmopathy.

The V call is TRBV3-1, the J call TRBJ2-5; D call uncertain. Trimming removed 0 bases at V and 5 bases at J, with 13 bases between. CDR3 size: 15 residues. The V gene's germline CDR1 is LGHDT and CDR2 YNNKEL (reference sequence). DNA of the CDR3: TGTGCCAGCAGCCAAGATCATCAGCTCGGGGAGACCCAGTACTTC. It specifies CASSQDHQLGETQYF.

The count of this clonotype is one. The chain combines TRBV6-1 with TRBJ2-7; TRBD1 matches at 8 bases. The CDR3 covers 15 residues. From germline, CDR1 is MNHNS and CDR2 SASEGT. V gave up 7 bases and J gave up 2 bases; unmatched junction bases: 10. CDR3 DNA sequence: TGTGCCAGCAATCTTGTTGGGACAGGCGCCTACGAGCAGTACTTC. Translation: CASNLVGTGAYEQYF.

This clonotype was counted ten times or more. The J gene is TRBJ1-5, the V gene TRBV20-1; D is possibly TRBD1 (5 bases). This CDR3 has 13 amino acids. With 6 bases removed from V and 5 bases from J, the gap between germline ends came to 14 bases. CDR1 and CDR2 from the germline V gene are DFQATT and SNEGSKA (reference sequence). The CDR3 bases are TGCAGTGCGCCGTCACAGGTTGATCAGCCCCAGCATTTT. As protein: CSAPSQVDQPQHF.

This clonotype was detected ten times or more. The chain couples TRBV24-1 to TRBJ2-5; TRBD2 matches at 8 bases. Germline lookup yields CDR1 KGHDR and CDR2 SFDVKD. The length of the CDR3 is 16 residues. The V segment lost 1 base and the J segment 4 bases; nucleotides outside the gene matches: 7. The chain's CDR3 is CATSDFGAGDSETQYF. In DNA form, the CDR3 reads TGTGCCACCAGTGATTTCGGAGCGGGGGACTCAGAGACCCAGTACTTC.

This chain connects TRBV5-5 to TRBJ1-5; TRBD1 matches at 8 bases. The CDR3 extends over 16 amino acids. The V segment lost 0 bases and the J segment 3 bases; nucleotides outside the gene matches: 5. Germline CDR1 reads SGHKS; CDR2 reads YYEKEE (reference sequence). CDR3 loop: CASSLGAGGVNQPQHF. The CDR3 region has the DNA TGTGCCAGCAGCTTGGGTGCAGGGGGCGTCAATCAGCCCCAGCATTTT.

Comments on this clonotype: This likely comes from a read error, as the CDR3 has no conserved phenylalanine or tryptophan at its end. The V gene is TRBV30, the J gene TRBJ1-2; D is possibly TRBD1 (5 bases). Trimming pared 4 bases from V and 7 bases from J, leaving 28 bases between. The CDR3 contains 17 residues. Germline V CDR1 and CDR2: GTSNPN, SVGIG (reference sequence). CDR3: CAWTPPRSRVRVSGYTL. The CDR3 region has the DNA TGTGCCTGGACTCCCCCCCGGAGCAGGGTCCGGGTGAGTGGCTACACCCTC.

This clonotype appeared many times. The J gene is TRBJ1-4, the V gene TRBV11-2; a possible D gene is TRBD1 (5 bases). The CDR3 extends over 14 amino acids. CDR1 is SGHAT, CDR2 FQNNGV, per germline. V lost 7 bases to trimming and J lost 6 bases, with 15 bases between them. DNA for the CDR3: TGTGCCAGCATTCGGGCGGGGGGAGATGAAAAACTGTTTTTT. Its protein is CASIRAGGDEKLFF.

This clonotype was recorded a few times. V is TRBV19 and J is TRBJ1-5; D is possibly TRBD1 (5 bases). Germline CDR1 is LNHDA and CDR2 is SQIVND (reference sequence). The V end was cut by 5 bases, the J end by 4 bases, with 24 bases between. This CDR3 comprises 18 residues. The CDR3 loop reads CASSRIPRRDSQNQPQHF. CDR3 in DNA: TGTGCCAGTAGTCGAATCCCCCGGCGGGACTCTCAAAATCAGCCCCAGCATTTT. Full variable domain (remainder filled in from reference TRBV19 and TRBJ1-5): DGGITQSPKYLFRKEGQNVTLSCEQNLNHDAMYWYRQDPGQGLRLIYYSQIVNDFQKGDIAEGYSVSREKKESFPLTVTSAQKNPTAFYLCASSRIPRRDSQNQPQHFGDGTRLSIL.

This chain joins TRBV6-5 and TRBJ2-5; no clear D. This CDR3 is built from 12 residues. The germline gives CDR1 MNHEY, CDR2 SVGAGI. With 2 bases removed from V and 4 bases from J, the gap between germline ends came to 5 bases. In DNA form, the CDR3 reads TGTGCCAGCAGTTACCCTCCAGAGACCCAGTACTTC. Translated, it gives CASSYPPETQYF.

In its sample, this clonotype was seen a few times. The chain is built from TRBV20-1 and TRBJ2-7; 8 nucleotides align to TRBD2. CDR1 and CDR2 from the germline V gene are DFQATT and SNEGSKA (reference sequence). The CDR3 contains 15 residues. Trimming cost V 0 bases and J 2 bases; bases outside gene matches: 6. The CDR3 is CSAREMTSVTYEQYF. CDR3 nucleotides: TGCAGTGCTAGAGAAATGACTAGCGTTACCTACGAGCAGTACTTC.

This clonotype was detected ten times or more. V is TRBV12-3 or TRBV12-4 and J is TRBJ2-3, with D unresolved. Trimming shortened V by 6 bases and J by 0 bases, and 10 bases separated the two germline ends. The CDR3 loop spans 14 amino acids. The CDR3 DNA is TGTGCCAGCAGAGGGATCAGAAGCACAGATACGCAGTATTTT. Residues: CASRGIRSTDTQYF.

At least ten counts were recorded for this clonotype. The V call is TRBV3-1, the J call TRBJ1-5; 7 bases align to TRBD1. J was trimmed by 5 bases and V by 1 base; bases with no gene match: 8. The V gene's germline CDR1 is LGHDT and CDR2 YNNKEL (reference sequence). The CDR3 runs 16 residues. The DNA of the CDR3 is TGTGCCAGCAGCCAAGGTCCCGAGGGGGCTCATCAGCCCCAGCATTTT. It is translated as CASSQGPEGAHQPQHF.

The gene calls are TRBV28 and TRBJ2-7; TRBD1 is a possible D gene (6 bases). The germline CDR1 and CDR2 sequences are MDHEN and SYDVKM. There are 14 residues in the CDR3. V was clipped by 4 bases and J by 1 base, with 11 bases between them. CDR3 bases: TGTGCCAGCAGTTCGGCCAGGGGTTCCTACGAGCAGTACTTC. This codes for CASSSARGSYEQYF.

This clonotype was seen a handful of times. The chain joins TRBV7-2 to TRBJ2-1, with D perhaps given as TRBD1 or TRBD2 (5 bases each). Germline V gene sequence: CDR1 SGHTA, CDR2 FQGNSA. The CDR3 has 14 amino acids. V lost 5 bases and J lost 9, with 17 bases in between. The CDR3 region has the DNA TGTGCCAGCAGCGGGGACCCTTCGGGGAGTGAGCAGTTCTTC. It translates to CASSGDPSGSEQFF.

This clonotype was counted many times. V usage is TRBV6-2 or TRBV6-3 and J usage is TRBJ2-5; perhaps TRBD1 as D (6 bases). The ends were cut back, 2 bases at V and 2 bases at J, with 6 bases in the middle. The V gene's germline CDR1 is MNHEY and CDR2 SVGEGT. This CDR3 has 13 residues. The CDR3 DNA follows: TGTGCCAGCAGTTACCAGGGGCAAGAGACCCAGTACTTC. It codes for CASSYQGQETQYF.

In this sample, this clonotype turned up many times. The rearrangement joins TRBV12-3 or TRBV12-4 to TRBJ2-1; the match to TRBD1 covers 7 bases. The CDR3 spans 13 residues. The V segment lost 6 bases and the J segment 8 bases; nucleotides outside the gene matches: 7. The DNA for the CDR3 is TGTGCCAGCAGCCCGACAGGGTATCATGAGCAGTTCTTC. Protein product: CASSPTGYHEQFF.

This clonotype was found a few times. The rearrangement joins TRBV19 to TRBJ2-1; TRBD1 matches 8 bases. CDR1 LNHDA and CDR2 SQIVND come from the germline V gene (reference sequence). The CDR3 runs to 15 residues. The V and J ends lost 6 bases and 3 bases, in that order; junction bases with no gene match: 7. As DNA, the CDR3 is TGTGCCAGTAGCCGTTGGACAGGGAGCTACAATGAGCAGTTCTTC. It translates to CASSRWTGSYNEQFF.

The chain has TRBV20-1 and TRBJ1-5; D gene uncertain. The CDR3 is 15 amino acids. Germline V lookup: CDR1 DFQATT, CDR2 SNEGSKA (reference sequence). The ends were cut back, 1 base at V and 0 bases at J, with 10 bases in the middle. The CDR3 sequence is CSARVGRVSNQPQHF. CDR3 nucleotide sequence: TGCAGTGCTAGAGTGGGCCGGGTTAGCAATCAGCCCCAGCATTTT.

This clonotype was picked up a small number of times. The chain combines TRBV27 with TRBJ2-7; D uncertain. V was cut by 6 bases and J by 8 bases, with 20 bases left in between. Germline assignment: CDR1 MNHEY and CDR2 SMNVEV (reference sequence). This CDR3 is built from 14 residues. The chain's CDR3 is CASSPSSAAQKQYF. For the CDR3, the DNA is TGTGCCAGCAGCCCCTCCTCGGCAGCTCAGAAGCAGTACTTC.

At least ten counts were recorded for this clonotype. This rearrangement joins TRBV6-5 to TRBJ1-2; 8 nucleotides line up with TRBD1. There are 16 residues in the CDR3. Germline assignment: CDR1 MNHEY and CDR2 SVGAGI. V lost 0 bases to trimming and J lost 8 bases; unmatched junction nucleotides: 11. The CDR3 DNA is TGTGCCAGCAGTTACTCGAGACAGGGGACTATGCAGGGCTACACCTTC. Protein: CASSYSRQGTMQGYTF.

The chain carries TRBV7-3 and TRBJ1-1; D is unresolved. The CDR3 is made up of 14 amino acids. Germline CDR1 and CDR2: SGHTA and FQGTGA. V dropped 5 bases and J dropped 5 bases, with 15 bases sitting between them. The DNA of the CDR3 is TGTGCCAGCAGCCCCATTAGGTATATAACTGAAGCTTTCTTT. This codes for CASSPIRYITEAFF.

This clonotype was recorded many times. The chain recombines TRBV11-2 with TRBJ2-7; no definite D call. V was cut by 1 base and J by 2 bases, with 9 bases left in between. The V gene's germline CDR1 is SGHAT and CDR2 FQNNGV. The CDR3 runs 14 residues. The CDR3 region has the DNA TGTGCCAGCAGCTTAGGTGCCCACACCTACGAGCAGTACTTC. This codes for CASSLGAHTYEQYF.